These 18 T cell receptor beta chains originate from one sample sequenced in a study of CD8 T cells in ankylosing spondylitis. MiXCR, run by TCRdb on the 5' RACE reads, gives a single entry per CDR3 protein. The sample holds about 69,000 distinct CDR3 sequences; roughly 5.3% are singletons and the top ten take 2.2%. Sequencing was performed on blood, either unsorted or a sorted T cell fraction (not recorded which). The receptors stem from a male donor with ankylosing spondylitis or in good health (not recorded which).

This clonotype was found many times. The CDR3 carries no conserved terminal phenylalanine or tryptophan, so it likely arises from a read error. The DNA is omitted, as the CDR3 cannot be located on it reliably, and the CDR3 follows TCRdb's listing. The rearrangement joins TRBV12-3 or TRBV12-4 to TRBJ2-1; TRBD1 is taken as the D call from the table, unchecked against the DNA. The CDR3 spans 8 amino acids, including both terminal residues. Here the CDR3 reads CASSPGLV.

This clonotype was observed at least ten times. This chain connects TRBV12-3 or TRBV12-4 to TRBJ1-5, with 8 nucleotides matching TRBD1. CDR3 length: 18 amino acids. J lost 4 bases, V lost 5 bases, and 16 bases had no gene match. The DNA for the CDR3 is TGTGCCAGCAGTCCACACCCTACAGGGGGGAACTTTAATCAGCCCCAGCATTTT. It translates to CASSPHPTGGNFNQPQHF.

In this sample, this clonotype turned up many times. The CDR3 DNA reads TGCGCCAGCAGCCTTAGCGGAAACACCGGGGAGCTGTTTTTT. As protein: CASSLSGNTGELFF. The rearrangement joins TRBV23-1 to TRBJ2-2, with D possibly being TRBD2 (6 bases). TRBV23-1 is reported as an ORF; its role is uncertain. The ends were cut back, 6 bases at V and 2 bases at J, with 10 bases in the middle. This CDR3 spans 14 amino acids.

V gene TRBV12-3 or TRBV12-4 combines with J gene TRBJ1-3; the D is unclear. There are 19 residues in the CDR3. The CDR3 coding sequence is TGTACCATCTGTTCCGCCGCAGGACGCGGTCTCACCTCTGGAAACACCATATATTTT. Translating gives CTICSAAGRGLTSGNTIYF.

This clonotype was seen ten or more times. The rearrangement joins TRBV4-1 to TRBJ2-3; the match to TRBD2 covers 8 bases. The V and J ends lost 4 bases and 5 bases, in that order; junction bases with no gene match: 14. CDR3 length equals 17 residues. Germline CDR1 is MGHRA and CDR2 is YSYEKL. The CDR3 here is CASSLRLSSGGRDTQYF. The CDR3 nucleotides read TGCGCCAGCAGCCTGCGATTGTCCAGCGGGGGTCGAGATACGCAGTATTTT.

This clonotype was picked up many times. The V and J genes are TRBV11-2 and TRBJ2-3, with D hard to call. Germline CDR1 and CDR2: SGHAT and FQNNGV. Trimming stripped 1 base from V and 6 bases from J, with 8 bases between. This CDR3 region has 13 residues. CDR3: CASSLAPVDTQYF. The CDR3 coding sequence is TGTGCCAGCAGCTTAGCCCCGGTGGATACGCAGTATTTT. The whole variable domain, filled in from reference TRBV11-2 and TRBJ2-3, reads EAGVAQSPRYKIIEKRQSVAFWCNPISGHATLYWYQQILGQGPKLLIQFQNNGVVDDSQLPKDRFSAERLKGVDSTLKIQPAKLEDSAVYLCASSLAPVDTQYFGPGTRLTVL.

This clonotype was recorded many times. The V call is TRBV10-3, the J call TRBJ2-5, with 8 bases that match TRBD2. V lost 3 bases and J lost 5; bases outside the gene matches: 8. Per the germline V gene, CDR1 is ENHRY and CDR2 is SYGVKD. The CDR3 has 15 amino acids. The CDR3 DNA follows: TGTGCCATCAGTGACCCCGGGACTAGGACGGAGACCCAGTACTTC. It yields the protein CAISDPGTRTETQYF.

This clonotype has at least ten counts. The rearrangement uses TRBV20-1 and TRBJ2-7, with 8 positions matching TRBD1. The J segment lost 3 bases and the V segment lost 5 bases, leaving 6 bases of the junction unmatched. The CDR3 length is 13 residues. CDR1 and CDR2 from the germline V gene are DFQATT and SNEGSKA (reference sequence). In DNA, the CDR3 is TGCAGTGCTCCGACAGGGGAACACTACGAGCAGTACTTC. This encodes CSAPTGEHYEQYF.

This clonotype has a count of ten or more. The rearrangement joins TRBV5-1 to TRBJ2-3; the match to TRBD2 covers 11 bases. After removal of 7 bases from V and 3 bases from J, the junction contained 4 bases not matched to a gene. The germline CDR1 and CDR2 sequences are SGHRS and YFSETQ. The CDR3 runs to 14 residues. In nucleotides, the CDR3 is TGCGCCAGCGGACTAGCGGGTGAGACAGATACGCAGTATTTT. This sequence encodes CASGLAGETDTQYF.

This clonotype occurred many times. The chain recombines TRBV7-6 with TRBJ2-3; 8 nucleotides match TRBD1. V lost 4 bases and J lost 6; bases outside the gene matches: 9. Germline V CDR1 and CDR2: SGHVS, FNYEAQ. CDR3 length: 15 residues. CDR3 in amino acids: CASSWTGTGLDTQYF. CDR3 nucleotide sequence: TGTGCCAGCAGCTGGACCGGGACAGGCCTTGATACGCAGTATTTT.

This clonotype was observed at least ten times. The chain combines TRBV6-2 or TRBV6-3 with TRBJ1-2, with TRBD1 as a possible D gene (5 bases). V gave up 7 bases and J gave up 8 bases, with 17 bases separating them. The CDR3 covers 13 residues. Germline V gene sequence: CDR1 MNHEY, CDR2 SVGEGT. DNA of the CDR3: TGTGCCAGCACCAAGCCGGGGCCGGAAGGCTACACCTTC. Encoded protein: CASTKPGPEGYTF.

The sample holds many counts of this clonotype. The rearrangement links TRBV7-8 to TRBJ2-7, with unresolved D. The CDR3 loop spans 15 amino acids. The V end was cut by 2 bases, the J end by 5 bases, with 16 bases between. Per the germline V gene, CDR1 is SGHVS and CDR2 is FQNEAQ. The CDR3 coding sequence is TGTGCCAGCAGCTTAATCCCTCCCACCTTCGACGAGCAGTACTTC. Translated: CASSLIPPTFDEQYF.

This clonotype has a count of ten or more. The chain is built from TRBV20-1 and TRBJ2-5, with 9 bases fitting TRBD2. CDR3 size: 14 residues. The V and J ends lost 4 bases and 5 bases, in that order; junction bases with no gene match: 8. Germline-derived CDR1 and CDR2 are DFQATT and SNEGSKA (reference sequence). The chain's CDR3 is CSANVAGAGETQYF. CDR3 nucleotides: TGCAGTGCTAATGTAGCGGGGGCCGGGGAGACCCAGTACTTC.

This clonotype was recorded many times. The chain couples TRBV3-1 to TRBJ1-1, with 9 bases fitting TRBD1. This CDR3 has 15 amino acids. The J segment lost 4 bases and the V segment lost 1 base, leaving 4 bases of the junction unmatched. Germline CDR1 and CDR2: LGHDT and YNNKEL (reference sequence). Here the CDR3 reads CASSQGQGVGTEAFF. Here the CDR3 DNA reads TGTGCCAGCAGCCAAGGACAGGGGGTAGGCACTGAAGCTTTCTTT.

This clonotype was seen many times. The CDR3 sequence is CASSPLGWQGYEQYF. DNA of the CDR3: TGTGCCAGCAGCCCGCTGGGCTGGCAAGGCTACGAGCAGTACTTC. The rearrangement links TRBV7-9 to TRBJ2-7; no firm D call. The CDR3 extends over 15 amino acids. Germline CDR1 is SEHNR and CDR2 is FQNEAQ (reference sequence). Trimming stripped 5 bases from V and 3 bases from J, with 17 bases between. Complete variable domain (other parts from reference TRBV7-9 and TRBJ2-7): DTGVSQNPRHKITKRGQNVTFRCDPISEHNRLYWYRQTLGQGPEFLTYFQNEAQLEKSRLLSDRFSAERPKGSFSTLEIQRTEQGDSAMYLCASSPLGWQGYEQYFGPGTRLTVT.

This clonotype was seen at least ten times. The chain links TRBV6-5 to TRBJ1-4, with D perhaps matching TRBD1 (6 bases). The CDR3 contains 12 residues. Trimming took 2 bases from V and 8 from J, leaving 6 bases between them. Germline CDR1 is MNHEY and CDR2 is SVGAGI. Here the CDR3 DNA reads TGTGCCAGCAGTTACCAGGGGGAAAAACTGTTTTTT. Its translation is CASSYQGEKLFF.

At least ten counts were recorded for this clonotype. The chain is built from TRBV29-1 and TRBJ1-4; D may be TRBD1 (6 bases). V was trimmed by 4 bases and J by 5 bases, leaving 8 bases between them. Germline values: CDR1 SQVTM, CDR2 ANQGSEA. The CDR3 runs to 12 residues. The CDR3 protein is CSVGQGNEKLFF. CDR3 DNA: TGCAGCGTTGGGCAGGGGAATGAAAAACTGTTTTTT.

This clonotype appeared many times. The chain recombines TRBV24-1 with TRBJ1-5; the D is unclear. Trimming cost V 1 base and J 1 base, with 4 bases left between them. The length of the CDR3 is 14 residues. Germline lookup yields CDR1 KGHDR and CDR2 SFDVKD. CDR3 DNA sequence: TGTGCCACCAGTGATTTCACCAGCAATCAGCCCCAGCATTTT. This sequence encodes CATSDFTSNQPQHF.